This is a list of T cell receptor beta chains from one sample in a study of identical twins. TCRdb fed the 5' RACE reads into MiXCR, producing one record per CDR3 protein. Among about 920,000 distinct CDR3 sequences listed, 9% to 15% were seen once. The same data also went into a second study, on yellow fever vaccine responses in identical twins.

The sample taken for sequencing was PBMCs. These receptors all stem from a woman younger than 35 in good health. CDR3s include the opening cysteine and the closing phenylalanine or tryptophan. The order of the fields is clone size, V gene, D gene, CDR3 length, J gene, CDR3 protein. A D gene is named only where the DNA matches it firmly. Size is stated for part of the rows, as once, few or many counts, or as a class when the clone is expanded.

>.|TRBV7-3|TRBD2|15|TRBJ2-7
CASSLTASGRGEQYF
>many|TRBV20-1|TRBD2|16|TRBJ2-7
CSARGLAGGPYYEQYF
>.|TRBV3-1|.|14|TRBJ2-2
CASSWELRSGELFF
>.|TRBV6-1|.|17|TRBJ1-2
CASRGELEGQVDYGYTF
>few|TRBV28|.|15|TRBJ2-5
CASIFVQGFGETQYF
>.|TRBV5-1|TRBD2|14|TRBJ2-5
CASSSTSGSETQYF
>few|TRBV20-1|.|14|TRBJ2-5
CSARGIGVQETQYF
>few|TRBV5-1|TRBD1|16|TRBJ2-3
CASSFATGGRPDTQYF
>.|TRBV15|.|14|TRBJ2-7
CATSTRTSSYEQYF
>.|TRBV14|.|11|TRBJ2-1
CASSPTAEQFF
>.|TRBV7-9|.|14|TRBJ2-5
CASSLDSPRGTQYF
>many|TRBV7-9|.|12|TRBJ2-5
CASTRTQETQYF
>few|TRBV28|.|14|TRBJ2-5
CASSSGSLQETQYF
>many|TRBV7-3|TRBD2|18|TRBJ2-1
CASSLTPKLADVYNEQFF
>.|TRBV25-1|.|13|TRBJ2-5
CASSGQKQETQYF
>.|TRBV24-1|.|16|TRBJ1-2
CATSDSRTGTFYGYTF
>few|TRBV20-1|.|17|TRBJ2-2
CSARDKTPGPNTGELFF
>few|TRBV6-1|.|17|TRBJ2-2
CASSAIGGGSNTGELFF
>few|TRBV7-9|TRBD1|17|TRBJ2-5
CASSYPLRDRGRETQYF
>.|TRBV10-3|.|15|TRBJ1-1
CAISEGGQTNTEAFF
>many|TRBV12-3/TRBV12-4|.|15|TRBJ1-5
CASSLGYEQGQPQHF
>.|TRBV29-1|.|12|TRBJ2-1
CSVVEGFGEQFF
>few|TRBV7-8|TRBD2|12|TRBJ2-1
CASSALAGGQFF
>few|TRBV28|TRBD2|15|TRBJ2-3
CASSFMRGGTDTQYF
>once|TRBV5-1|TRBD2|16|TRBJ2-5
CASSLNAGGPRETQYF
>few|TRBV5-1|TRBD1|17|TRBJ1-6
CASSLDPAGQGRSPLHF
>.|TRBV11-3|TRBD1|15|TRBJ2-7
CASSPLPGQIHEQYF
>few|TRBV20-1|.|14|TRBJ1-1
CSAPSSTANTEAFF
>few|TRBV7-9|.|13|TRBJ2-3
CASSLDPVDTQYF
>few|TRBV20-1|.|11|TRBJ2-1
CSAQSHNEQFF
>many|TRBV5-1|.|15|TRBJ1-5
CASSPGGGLNQPQHF
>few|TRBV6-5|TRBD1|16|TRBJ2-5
CASSYSTGGSWETQYF
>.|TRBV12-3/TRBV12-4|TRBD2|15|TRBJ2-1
CASRGLAGGSLMEFF